A single T cell receptor beta chain is shown here with its context. CDR1 MDHEN and CDR2 SYDVKM come from the germline V gene. The length of the CDR3 is 14 residues. Trimming cost V 4 bases and J 7 bases; bases outside gene matches: 7. Ages ranged from 18 to 89 years, with residence in around 24 US areas. This sample is drawn from a study of blood T cell repertoires in COVID-19. About the research overall: The origin of the acute and convalescent COVID-19 samples was the United States, Italy and Spain. The analysed material was cDNA or gDNA that came from T cells, B-cell-depleted T cells, or PBMCs.

Clones were sequenced by immunoSEQ multiplex PCR, and TCRdb holds only the in-frame ones, with some missing. The table records over 120,000 clones, approximately 80% of them present only once. Sequenced input: PBMCs or T cells enriched from blood (not recorded which). The receptor was isolated from a woman between 45 and 65 years old who had recovered from COVID-19. The genes are TRBV28 and TRBJ1-2, with 9 bases matching TRBD1. The chain's CDR3 is CASSSGTGMFGYTF. CDR3 sequence (DNA): TGTGCCAGCAGTTCCGGGACAGGGATGTTTGGCTACACCTTC.